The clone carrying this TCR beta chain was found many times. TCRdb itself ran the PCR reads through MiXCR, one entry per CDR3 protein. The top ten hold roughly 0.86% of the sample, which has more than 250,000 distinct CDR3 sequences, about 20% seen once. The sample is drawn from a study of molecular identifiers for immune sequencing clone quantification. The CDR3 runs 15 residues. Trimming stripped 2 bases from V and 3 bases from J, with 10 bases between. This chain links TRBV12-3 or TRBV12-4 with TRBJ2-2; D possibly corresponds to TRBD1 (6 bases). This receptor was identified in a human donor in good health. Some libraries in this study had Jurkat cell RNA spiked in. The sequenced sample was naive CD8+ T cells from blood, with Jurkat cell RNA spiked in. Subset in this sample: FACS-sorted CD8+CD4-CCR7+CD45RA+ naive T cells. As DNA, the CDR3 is TGTGCCAGCAGTTTAACAGGGCCGTACACCGGGGAGCTGTTTTTT. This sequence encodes CASSLTGPYTGELFF.